These 13 T cell receptor beta chains were sequenced from one sample in a study of CD8 T cells in ankylosing spondylitis. MiXCR, applied by TCRdb to the 5' RACE reads, yields one record per CDR3 protein. The sample holds 250,000 to 400,000 distinct CDR3 sequences, about 9.9% seen once. Sequenced input: blood, either unsorted or a sorted T cell fraction (not recorded which). Every receptor here comes from a female donor with ankylosing spondylitis or in good health (not recorded which).

Many counts were recorded for this clonotype. The genes are TRBV10-3 and TRBJ2-1; 8 nucleotides line up with TRBD2. This CDR3 contains 17 residues. After removal of 5 bases from V and 3 bases from J, the junction contained 12 bases not matched to a gene. CDR1 ENHRY and CDR2 SYGVKD come from the germline V gene. CDR3 amino acids: CAISPIGTRSNYNEQFF. CDR3 DNA: TGTGCCATCAGTCCTATCGGGACTAGGAGCAACTACAATGAGCAGTTCTTC.

This clonotype occurred many times. The genes are TRBV5-6 and TRBJ2-1; 9 nucleotides align to TRBD2. V shed 4 bases, J shed 8 bases, and the junction held 13 bases outside the gene matches. The germline V gene has CDR1 SGHDT and CDR2 YYEEEE. The CDR3 spans 16 residues. CDR3 nucleotides: TGTGCCAGCAGCCCTATGGTAGCGGGGGTTACACATGAGCAGTTCTTC. Translated: CASSPMVAGVTHEQFF.

As for this clonotype: Mismatch with germline at one junction end may stem from a read error. This chain uses TRBV12-3 or TRBV12-4 with TRBJ2-6, with unresolved D. The CDR3 length is 18 residues. CDR3 protein: CTSSSRTKPSSGANVLTF. The CDR3 nucleotides read TGTACCAGCAGTTCCCGGACGAAACCTAGCTCTGGGGCCAACGTCCTGACTTTC.

This clonotype was counted at least ten times. This chain uses TRBV6-1 with TRBJ2-1; D perhaps matches TRBD2 (5 bases). From germline, CDR1 is MNHNS and CDR2 SASEGT. The V gene lost 5 bases and the J gene lost 8 bases, with 19 bases spanning the gap. This CDR3 region has 15 residues. CDR3 in DNA: TGTGCCAGCAGTCCCCCTGTCGCGGGCGCCGATGAGCAGTTCTTC. Protein product: CASSPPVAGADEQFF.

This clonotype showed up just a few times. The chain has TRBV28 and TRBJ2-3; D is undetermined. From germline, CDR1 is MDHEN and CDR2 SYDVKM. Trimming took 6 bases from V and 9 from J, leaving 13 bases between them. CDR3 length equals 12 residues. CDR3 DNA sequence: TGTGCCAGCAGCCCTGGTGAAGTGACGCAGTATTTT. Amino acid sequence: CASSPGEVTQYF.

This clonotype came up many times. The CDR3 is CASRAFAEAFF. The CDR3 bases are TGTGCCAGCAGGGCTTTCGCTGAAGCTTTCTTT. The chain has TRBV12-3 or TRBV12-4 and TRBJ1-1; D gene unclear. The germline V and J ends were trimmed by 6 bases and 6 bases, with 8 bases remaining between them. This CDR3 comprises 11 residues.

This clonotype was seen at least ten times. This chain connects TRBV27 to TRBJ2-5; no clear D. Deletions cut 2 bases from V and 7 bases from J, with 14 bases between. The CDR3 has 14 amino acids. Per the germline V gene, CDR1 is MNHEY and CDR2 is SMNVEV (reference sequence). The CDR3, as DNA: TGTGCCAGCAGTTTAGCCGAGATGGGTGGGACCCAGTACTTC. It specifies CASSLAEMGGTQYF.

This clonotype was counted many times. The chain combines TRBV2 with TRBJ2-1, with 8 positions matching TRBD2. CDR1 and CDR2 from the germline V gene are SNHLY and FYNNEI. Trimming removed 7 bases from V and 7 bases from J; junction bases left unmatched: 9. The CDR3 runs 14 residues. CDR3 loop: CASKLERGSNEQFF. The DNA of the CDR3 is TGTGCCAGCAAGTTGGAGCGGGGGAGTAATGAGCAGTTCTTC.

This clonotype was counted many times. This chain connects TRBV12-3 or TRBV12-4 to TRBJ1-5, with D perhaps TRBD1 (5 bases). This CDR3 region has 16 residues. V was trimmed by 3 bases and J by 4 bases, leaving 16 bases between them. The CDR3 reads CASSFGASNGNQPQHF. DNA of the CDR3: TGTGCCAGCAGTTTTGGGGCGTCCAATGGAAATCAGCCCCAGCATTTT.

Points on this clonotype: With a much larger clone just one base away, this may be a read error. The chain carries TRBV5-1 and TRBJ2-7; D may correspond to TRBD1 or TRBD2 (5 bases each). Trimming removed 3 bases at V and 3 bases at J, with 16 bases between. This CDR3 comprises 15 residues. Germline CDR1 and CDR2: SGHRS and YFSETQ. CDR3 coding DNA: TGCGCCAGCAGCTCTAAACTGGGACGGGGCTACGAGCAGTACTTC. The encoded protein is CASSSKLGRGYEQYF. The variable domain in full, with the rest retrieved from reference TRBV5-1 and TRBJ2-7, is KAGVTQTPRYLIKTRGQQVTLSCSPISGHRSVSWYQQTPGQGLQFLFEYFSETQRNKGNFPGRFSGRQFSNSRSEMNVSTLELGDSALYLCASSSKLGRGYEQYFGPGTRLTVT.

This clonotype was seen repeatedly, ten times or more. The rearrangement uses TRBV5-1 and TRBJ1-3; no clear D gene. The V end lost 4 bases, the J end lost 0 bases, and 17 bases lay between the germline ends. This CDR3 is 17 amino acids long. Germline CDR1 reads SGHRS; CDR2 reads YFSETQ. CDR3 bases: TGCGCCAGCAGCCGTGGCCGGGAGGCGATCTCTGGAAACACCATATATTTT. Its translation is CASSRGREAISGNTIYF.

This clonotype has at least ten counts. The chain links TRBV29-1 to TRBJ2-2; D gene ambiguous. CDR1 is SQVTM and CDR2 is ANQGSEA in the germline V gene. The CDR3 contains 14 residues. The V and J ends lost 6 bases and 4 bases respectively, with 15 bases between them. CDR3 sequence reads: CSVGSQTRTGELFF. The CDR3, as DNA: TGCAGCGTAGGCTCACAGACCCGCACCGGGGAGCTGTTTTTT.

Remarks on this clonotype: The junction does not match germline at one end; this may be a read error. CDR3 residues: CSALQGFPNYEQHF. CDR3 coding DNA: TGCAGTGCATTACAGGGTTTTCCTAACTACGAGCAGCACTTC. The chain uses TRBV20-1 and TRBJ2-7; D is perhaps TRBD1 (6 bases). The CDR3 is 14 residues long. Germline lookup yields CDR1 DFQATT and CDR2 SNEGSKA (reference sequence).